Listed here are 24 T cell receptor beta chains from one sample, sequenced in a study of blood T cells in healthy people across ages. It was with a sample-barcoded 5' primer and a J-beta primer mix that a second PCR of roughly 6 to 12 cycles was run. TCRdb ran MiXCR on the 5' RACE reads and lists one entry per CDR3 protein. The sample has approximately 580,000 distinct CDR3 sequences; about 25% are singletons. Another study also made use of these data, one on T cells of mothers and their children.

The specimen was blood. The source is a boy aged 5-17 years in good health.

This clonotype was counted only a few times. The chain employs TRBV29-1 and TRBJ1-1; perhaps TRBD1 as D (5 bases). The germline V gene encodes CDR1 SQVTM and CDR2 ANQGSEA. Deletions cut 0 bases from V and 1 base from J, with 6 bases between. The CDR3 has 13 amino acids. The DNA for the CDR3 is TGCAGCGTTGAAGATCAGGGGAACACTGAAGCTTTCTTT. It specifies CSVEDQGNTEAFF.

This clonotype was picked up a small number of times. The junction shows a germline mismatch at one end, possibly a read error. The rearrangement uses TRBV4-1 and TRBJ1-2; D is unclear. This CDR3 region has 13 residues. The V gene's germline CDR1 is MGHRA and CDR2 YSYEKL. Here the CDR3 reads CAGSQGDIYGYTF. CDR3 sequence (DNA): TGCGCCGGCAGCCAAGGAGATATTTATGGCTACACCTTC.

This clonotype occurred many times. This chain connects TRBV29-1 to TRBJ2-3; 7 positions match TRBD2. Trimming removed 3 bases from V and 0 bases from J; junction bases left unmatched: 3. CDR3 length: 14 amino acids. Germline CDR1 and CDR2: SQVTM and ANQGSEA. As DNA, the CDR3 is TGCAGCGTTGATCGGGGAGGGAGCACAGATACGCAGTATTTT. As protein: CSVDRGGSTDTQYF.

The chain has TRBV7-6 and TRBJ2-7; TRBD1 is a possible D gene (5 bases). Germline V CDR1 and CDR2: SGHVS, FNYEAQ. V was trimmed by 4 bases and J by 0 bases, leaving 16 bases between them. The CDR3 has 16 amino acids. Here the CDR3 DNA reads TGTGCCAGCAGCTCAATGACAGCCGCGAGCTCCTACGAGCAGTACTTC. Encoded protein: CASSSMTAASSYEQYF.

This clonotype appeared once. DNA of the CDR3: TGTGCCAGCAGTTACGGACGGGGAGATACGCAGTATTTT. This codes for CASSYGRGDTQYF. The rearrangement links TRBV27 to TRBJ2-3; D may be TRBD2 (5 bases). The CDR3 runs 13 residues. CDR1 is MNHEY, CDR2 SMNVEV, per germline (reference sequence). Trimming removed 4 bases from V and 5 bases from J, with 10 bases in between.

A word on this clonotype: One junction end does not reproduce the germline sequence, and a read error may be involved. The chain couples TRBV6-6 to TRBJ1-2; TRBD1 matches at 7 bases. The CDR3 runs to 15 residues. Germline V gene data show CDR1 as MNHNY and CDR2 as SVGAGI (reference sequence). DNA for the CDR3: TGTGCCAGCAGTTCCGCCAGGGGGTTTAACTATGGCTGCACCTTC. Protein: CASSSARGFNYGCTF.

This sequence joins TRBV7-6 and TRBJ1-1; D may be TRBD1 (6 bases). The CDR3 covers 16 residues. The germline V gene has CDR1 SGHVS and CDR2 FNYEAQ. Between the trimmed V and J ends, which lost 1 base and 1 base, there was a span of 13 bases. The CDR3 DNA sequence: TGTGCCAGCAGCTTAGAAAATCCGGGGGCGAACACTGAAGCTTTCTTT. This codes for CASSLENPGANTEAFF.

The chain combines TRBV11-2 with TRBJ2-3, with D possibly matching TRBD1 (6 bases). CDR1 is SGHAT, CDR2 FQNNGV, per germline. The CDR3 runs to 16 residues. V was shortened by 4 bases and J by 0 bases, with 14 bases between the two germline ends. Here the CDR3 reads CASSSAAGDSTDTQYF. DNA of the CDR3: TGTGCCAGCAGCTCCGCCGCAGGGGACAGCACAGATACGCAGTATTTT.

This clonotype turned up a few times. This chain uses TRBV29-1 with TRBJ1-1; 8 nucleotides align to TRBD1. Germline V lookup: CDR1 SQVTM, CDR2 ANQGSEA. V trimming: 6 bases; J trimming: 4 bases; junction bases outside the gene matches: 7. CDR3 length: 13 residues. CDR3 residues: CSVEDRAGTEAFF. CDR3 bases: TGCAGCGTAGAGGACAGGGCGGGCACTGAAGCTTTCTTT.

The sample holds a few counts of this clonotype. This chain links TRBV19 with TRBJ2-7; 8 bases agree with TRBD2. The length of the CDR3 is 15 residues. CDR1 is LNHDA and CDR2 is SQIVND in the germline V gene (reference sequence). The junction had 5 bases not matched to a gene; V was cut back by 1 base and J by 3 bases. CDR3: CASSIVTSGNYEQYF. The DNA of the CDR3 is TGTGCCAGTAGTATAGTAACTAGCGGTAACTACGAGCAGTACTTC. Variable domain in full (rest from reference TRBV19 and TRBJ2-7): DGGITQSPKYLFRKEGQNVTLSCEQNLNHDAMYWYRQDPGQGLRLIYYSQIVNDFQKGDIAEGYSVSREKKESFPLTVTSAQKNPTAFYLCASSIVTSGNYEQYFGPGTRLTVT.

The V call is TRBV3-1, the J call TRBJ2-1, with 7 bases identical to TRBD1. The CDR3 is 13 amino acids. Losses at the gene ends were 0 bases for V and 7 bases for J; bases not matched to a gene: 0. Germline V gene sequence: CDR1 LGHDT, CDR2 YNNKEL (reference sequence). CDR3 amino acids: CASSQEDRNEQFF. CDR3 in DNA: TGTGCCAGCAGCCAAGAGGACAGGAATGAGCAGTTCTTC.

This clonotype was found many times. The V and J genes are TRBV9 and TRBJ2-5, with 7 bases matching TRBD2. CDR3 length: 15 residues. The V gene end was trimmed by 0 bases and the J gene end by 3 bases; junction bases not matched to a gene: 5. Germline CDR1 SGDLS, CDR2 YYNGEE. CDR3 coding DNA: TGTGCCAGCAGCGTAGCCCCGGCGGGAGAAGAGACCCAGTACTTC. This codes for CASSVAPAGEETQYF.

This clonotype appeared a few times. The chain is built from TRBV20-1 and TRBJ2-4, with 7 nucleotides matching TRBD2. Trimming removed 3 bases from V and 1 base from J; junction bases left unmatched: 15. This CDR3 has 18 residues. Germline V lookup: CDR1 DFQATT, CDR2 SNEGSKA (reference sequence). The chain's CDR3 is CSASTFGLGIGAKNIQYF. Written as DNA, the CDR3 is TGCAGTGCTAGTACTTTTGGACTAGGGATAGGGGCCAAAAACATTCAGTACTTC.

V is TRBV10-2 and J is TRBJ2-2; TRBD2 agrees at 10 bases. The CDR3 contains 15 residues. V shed 5 bases and J 4 bases; nucleotides not matched to a gene: 4. Per the germline V gene, CDR1 is WSHSY and CDR2 is SAAADI. The CDR3 sequence is CASSLTSGSTGELFF. CDR3 bases: TGCGCCAGCAGTTTGACTAGCGGGTCCACCGGGGAGCTGTTTTTT.

This clonotype was seen a few times. The chain is built from TRBV28 and TRBJ2-6; D is perhaps TRBD1 or TRBD2 (5 bases each). Trimming pared 4 bases from V and 2 bases from J, leaving 9 bases between. The CDR3 covers 15 residues. The germline V gene encodes CDR1 MDHEN and CDR2 SYDVKM. The CDR3 protein is CASSWGLTGANVLTF. CDR3 bases: TGTGCCAGCAGTTGGGGGTTAACTGGGGCCAACGTCCTGACTTTC.

The V and J genes are TRBV5-8 and TRBJ1-5; 7 bases agree with TRBD1. CDR1 and CDR2 from the germline V gene are SGHTS and YDEGEE. J lost 0 bases, V lost 3 bases, and 3 bases had no gene match. The CDR3 runs 15 residues. Here the CDR3 reads CASSWGDSSNQPQHF. The CDR3 nucleotides are TGTGCCAGCAGCTGGGGGGACAGTAGCAATCAGCCCCAGCATTTT.

The chain employs TRBV6-5 and TRBJ2-3; D is ambiguous. Trimming stripped 0 bases from V and 0 bases from J, with 4 bases between. The V gene's germline CDR1 is MNHEY and CDR2 SVGAGI. CDR3 length equals 14 residues. The CDR3 spells CASSYSQSTDTQYF. The DNA for the CDR3 is TGTGCCAGCAGTTACTCGCAAAGCACAGATACGCAGTATTTT.

Ten or more counts support this clonotype. CDR3 protein: CATSDPGLAGETQYF. DNA for the CDR3: TGTGCCACCAGTGATCCGGGACTAGCGGGAGAGACCCAGTACTTC. The chain uses TRBV24-1 and TRBJ2-5; 12 bases are shared with TRBD2. This CDR3 is 15 amino acids long. The V and J ends lost 3 bases and 4 bases, in that order; junction bases with no gene match: 2. Germline values: CDR1 KGHDR, CDR2 SFDVKD.

This clonotype was seen a few times. J is TRBJ2-3 and V is TRBV9, with 10 bases matching TRBD2. The J segment lost 5 bases and the V segment lost 0 bases, leaving 12 bases of the junction unmatched. There are 18 residues in the CDR3. From germline, CDR1 is SGDLS and CDR2 YYNGEE. The CDR3 bases are TGTGCCAGCAGCGTAGGTCTAGCGGGAGCCCCGGGAAGAGATACGCAGTATTTT. Protein: CASSVGLAGAPGRDTQYF.

V gene TRBV29-1 combines with J gene TRBJ2-7, with D tentatively TRBD2 (5 bases). V shed 3 bases and J shed 0 bases, with 9 bases lying between them. Germline CDR1 and CDR2: SQVTM and ANQGSEA. The CDR3 length is 13 residues. The CDR3 DNA is TGCAGCGTTGAGACGGGAAGCTCCTACGAGCAGTACTTC. Translation gives CSVETGSSYEQYF.

The rearrangement joins TRBV5-1 to TRBJ2-5, with 11 bases lining up with TRBD2. This CDR3 region has 16 residues. Germline CDR1 reads SGHRS; CDR2 reads YFSETQ. The V and J ends lost 2 bases and 2 bases, in that order; junction bases with no gene match: 5. CDR3 sequence reads: CASSFRLAGTQETQYF. The DNA for the CDR3 is TGCGCCAGCAGCTTCCGACTAGCGGGGACTCAAGAGACCCAGTACTTC.

The CDR3 spells CASSSVAGHYNEQFF. Here the CDR3 DNA reads TGTGCCAGCAGTTCTGTAGCGGGCCACTACAATGAGCAGTTCTTC. The chain recombines TRBV12-3 or TRBV12-4 with TRBJ2-1, with TRBD2 matching over 7 bases. The CDR3 covers 15 residues. V trimming: 4 bases; J trimming: 3 bases; junction bases outside the gene matches: 6.

The chain has TRBV7-2 and TRBJ2-3; a weak D match, TRBD2 (5 bases). This CDR3 spans 13 amino acids. Germline loops: CDR1 SGHTA, CDR2 FQGNSA. V dropped 11 bases and J dropped 4 bases, with 16 bases sitting between them. The CDR3 bases are TGTGCCGGAGGTGCAGCCGGGGCAGATACGCAGTATTTT. This translates into CAGGAAGADTQYF.

This clonotype was detected only a few times. Written as DNA, the CDR3 is TGCAGTTTTCCTTCGACGGAGACCCAGTACTTC. Its translation: CSFPSTETQYF. V gene TRBV20-1 combines with J gene TRBJ2-5; D is uncertain. Trimming shortened V by 8 bases and J by 5 bases, and 12 bases separated the two germline ends. This CDR3 region has 11 residues. The germline V gene encodes CDR1 DFQATT and CDR2 SNEGSKA (reference sequence).